These T cell receptor beta chains were read from a single sample in a study of cytomegalovirus exposure and HLA in healthy donors. Assay used: immunoSEQ multiplex PCR; TCRdb lists only in-frame clones, some missing. This table has around 110,000 clones, 55% to 80% appearing once. Sequencing was carried out using PBMCs. The receptors come from a young woman in good health and CMV-seronegative. Each CDR3 is given with its conserved first and last residue. Fields, in order: CDR3 length, J gene, V gene, CDR3 protein.

length: 16; J: TRBJ1-2; V: TRBV7-6; CDR3: CASSLDPQGAGDGYTF
length: 16; J: TRBJ1-6; V: TRBV5-1; CDR3: CASSPGGEPYNSPLHF
length: 14; J: TRBJ2-2; V: TRBV30; CDR3: CAEDRGFGTGELFF
length: 10; J: TRBJ2-5; V: TRBV28; CDR3: CATSGETQYF
length: 16; J: TRBJ1-4; V: TRBV7-3; CDR3: CASSLTRDTTNEKLFF
length: 14; J: TRBJ2-7; V: TRBV9; CDR3: CASSAQLAGVEQYF
length: 17; J: TRBJ2-1; V: TRBV7-9; CDR3: CASSSRLAGGPRNEQFF
length: 16; J: TRBJ1-4; V: TRBV5-1; CDR3: CASSLVSGQGDEKLFF
length: 13; J: TRBJ1-2; V: TRBV7-9; CDR3: CASSFGTDYGYTF
length: 14; J: TRBJ1-5; V: TRBV5-5; CDR3: CASSSRQGFQPQHF
length: 11; J: TRBJ2-3; V: TRBV10-3; CDR3: CAIPGTDTQYF
length: 13; J: TRBJ1-5; V: TRBV30; CDR3: CAWSVGSIQPQHF
length: 15; J: TRBJ2-7; V: TRBV7-2; CDR3: CASSRQSGTRGEQYF
length: 13; J: TRBJ2-1; V: TRBV29-1; CDR3: CSVTGDRNGEQFF
length: 13; J: TRBJ2-7; V: TRBV5-1; CDR3: CASSSRLSYEQYF
length: 14; J: TRBJ2-6; V: TRBV5-1; CDR3: CASLDSSGANVLTF
length: 14; J: TRBJ1-1; V: TRBV19; CDR3: CASSMGRVDPPGDF
length: 15; J: TRBJ2-7; V: TRBV11-1; CDR3: CASSPVDSPPYEQYF
length: 14; J: TRBJ2-7; V: TRBV2; CDR3: CASSVVGGDNEQYF
length: 16; J: TRBJ1-6; V: TRBV7-9; CDR3: CASSLVSGVFNSPLHF
length: 13; J: TRBJ1-5; V: TRBV6-5; CDR3: CASRTGGDQPQHF
length: 13; J: .; V: TRBV11-2; CDR3: CASSLLQGYEQYF
length: 10; J: TRBJ2-7; V: TRBV6-1; CDR3: CASSDIGWYF
length: 22; J: TRBJ2-1; V: TRBV29-1; CDR3: CSAQQGALVALGVSGGYNEQFF
length: 15; J: TRBJ2-1; V: TRBV7-9; CDR3: CASSWGRAPYNEQFF
length: 15; J: TRBJ2-1; V: TRBV5-4; CDR3: CASSRGLAGNNEQFF
length: 15; J: TRBJ1-1; V: TRBV30; CDR3: CASDRGLSMNTEAFF
length: 16; J: TRBJ2-1; V: TRBV5-1; CDR3: CASSPLPGESYNEQFF
length: 15; J: TRBJ1-2; V: TRBV11-1; CDR3: CASSSRREGNYGYTF
length: 13; J: TRBJ1-1; V: TRBV7-8; CDR3: CASSFSLNTEAFF
length: 15; J: TRBJ1-2; V: TRBV7-9; CDR3: CASSVGRERPPGYTF
length: 15; J: TRBJ2-5; V: TRBV15; CDR3: CATSRLAGVVETQYF
length: 14; J: TRBJ1-2; V: TRBV28; CDR3: CASSPGQANYGYTF
length: 14; J: TRBJ2-2; V: TRBV5-4; CDR3: CASSLGDTTGELFF
length: 16; J: TRBJ1-2; V: TRBV5-1; CDR3: CASSWGDRELPTGYTF
length: 15; J: TRBJ2-1; V: TRBV7-9; CDR3: CASSNPGTGVNEQFF
length: 18; J: TRBJ2-2; V: TRBV4-2; CDR3: CASSQEGGRANRAGELFF
length: 18; J: TRBJ2-7; V: TRBV6-1; CDR3: CASSEAPLGGEGYYEQYF